Following are 3 T cell receptor beta chains from one sample sequenced in a study of blood T cell repertoires in COVID-19. Assay: immunoSEQ multiplex PCR; the TCRdb copy retains only in-frame clones and omits some. This table holds over 200,000 clones, approximately 90% found once. The sequenced material came from PBMCs or T cells enriched from blood (not recorded which). The origin of the receptors is a human donor in a cohort exposed to, infected with or recovered from COVID-19 (not recorded which). The donor label of this sample is uncertain.

In its sample, this clone was seen once. This chain connects TRBV29-1 to TRBJ1-2; the D gene is possibly TRBD1 (5 bases). CDR3 length: 12 residues. Per the germline V gene, CDR1 is SQVTM and CDR2 is ANQGSEA. The germline V and J ends were trimmed by 3 bases and 3 bases, with 8 bases remaining between them. The CDR3 spells CSVEGGDYGYTF. The CDR3 nucleotides read TGCAGCGTTGAGGGGGGGGACTATGGCTACACCTTC.

The chain joins TRBV9 to TRBJ1-5, with no clear D. The CDR3 is made up of 14 amino acids. Looked up from germline, CDR1 is SGDLS and CDR2 is YYNGEE. The V end was cut by 3 bases, the J end by 8 bases, with 15 bases between. The CDR3 DNA follows: TGTGCCAGCAGCGACTCTGGGAGCGGAGAGCCCCAGCATTTT. This gives the protein CASSDSGSGEPQHF. Supplemented by reference TRBV9 and TRBJ1-5, the full variable domain reads DSGVTQTPKHLITATGQRVTLRCSPRSGDLSVYWYQQSLDQGLQFLIQYYNGEERAKGNILERFSAQQFPDLHSELNLSSLELGDSALYFCASSDSGSGEPQHFGDGTRLSIL.

In this sample, this clone turned up once. This chain links TRBV30 with TRBJ2-7; 8 bases align to TRBD2. Trimming cost V 3 bases and J 4 bases; bases outside gene matches: 8. This CDR3 is 14 amino acids long. Germline CDR1 is GTSNPN and CDR2 is SVGIG (reference sequence). Here the CDR3 DNA reads TGTGCCTGGAGCGGTACCCGGGGGGGATACGAGCAGTACTTC. Residues: CAWSGTRGGYEQYF.